This T cell receptor (beta chain) was found in a study of control samples from healthy donors and cancer patients. Some clones are missing from TCRdb's copy, which holds only in-frame ones; the method was immunoSEQ multiplex PCR. The data hold 28,000 or so clones, with about 81% observed a single time. This CDR3 has 15 residues. V lost 1 base, J lost 2 bases, and 9 bases lay in between. Looked up from germline, CDR1 is LGHNA and CDR2 is YSLEER. The sequenced sample consisted of PBMCs. The chain combines TRBV4-3 with TRBJ2-1; D unclear. The source of this sequence is a man aged 55-75 years with colorectal cancer. In DNA, the CDR3 is TGCGCCAGCAGCCAAGCTTCTGCTCCCTACAATGAGCAGTTCTTC. Protein sequence: CASSQASAPYNEQFF.